This T cell receptor (beta chain) originates from a study of human T cells and chemical hapten exposure. Across the whole study: Per-sample TCR yield variability stemmed mainly from small pooled library volume differences.

This clonotype showed up just a few times. As to time point: healthy volunteer bleed at 2 weeks. Total RNA extraction was carried out from unfractionated whole blood. Looked up from germline, CDR1 is SQVTM and CDR2 is ANQGSEA. With 0 bases removed from V and 0 bases from J, the gap between germline ends came to 12 bases. The CDR3 consists of 16 residues. Authors' methods: Samples had a median of 95,638 TCRs, ranging roughly 20,000 to 750,000. A single record per CDR3 protein comes from TCRdb applying MiXCR to the RACE reads. The V and J calls reflect TCRdb's pipeline rather than the authors' work. Found here are 49,000 or so distinct CDR3 sequences, 4.4% of them singletons; the top ten hold under 6.5%.

The origin of this receptor is a human donor in good health. Some clones in this sample may be carry-over from other donors' samples. What was sequenced was whole blood. V is TRBV29-1 and J is TRBJ1-3; D gene uncertain. This CDR3 is CSVEDRQGYSGNTIYF. As DNA, the CDR3 is TGCAGCGTTGAAGATCGACAAGGGTACTCTGGAAACACCATATATTTT.